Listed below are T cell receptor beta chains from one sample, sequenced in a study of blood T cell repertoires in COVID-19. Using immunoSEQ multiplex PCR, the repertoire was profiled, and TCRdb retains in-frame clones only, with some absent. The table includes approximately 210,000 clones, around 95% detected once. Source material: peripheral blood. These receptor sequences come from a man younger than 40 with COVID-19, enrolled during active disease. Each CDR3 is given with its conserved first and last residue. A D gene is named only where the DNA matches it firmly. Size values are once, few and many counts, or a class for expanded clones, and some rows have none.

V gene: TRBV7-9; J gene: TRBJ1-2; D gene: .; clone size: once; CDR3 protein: CASRLSQKDSNYGYTF; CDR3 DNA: TGTGCCAGCAGGCTCAGTCAGAAGGACTCTAACTATGGCTACACCTTC
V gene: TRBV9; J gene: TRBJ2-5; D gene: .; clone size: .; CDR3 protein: CASSVGTVRETQYF; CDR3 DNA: TGTGCCAGCAGCGTAGGGACAGTACGAGAGACCCAGTACTTC
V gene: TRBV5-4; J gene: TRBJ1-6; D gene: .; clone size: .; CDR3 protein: CASSLELGSPLHF; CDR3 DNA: TGTGCCAGCAGTTTAGAACTCGGTTCACCCCTCCACTTT
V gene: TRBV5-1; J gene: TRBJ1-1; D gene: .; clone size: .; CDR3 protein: CASSLGEGGTEAFF; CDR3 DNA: TGCGCCAGCAGCTTGGGGGAGGGAGGCACTGAAGCTTTCTTT
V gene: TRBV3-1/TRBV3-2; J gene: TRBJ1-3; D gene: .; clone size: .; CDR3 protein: CASTPEATVQNTIYF; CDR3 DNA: TGTGCCAGCACCCCTGAAGCGACAGTACAAAACACCATATATTTT
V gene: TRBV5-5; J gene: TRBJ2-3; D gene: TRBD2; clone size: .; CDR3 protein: CASSFTSGGADKADTQYF; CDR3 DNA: TGTGCCAGCAGCTTTACTAGCGGGGGGGCGGATAAGGCAGATACGCAGTATTTT
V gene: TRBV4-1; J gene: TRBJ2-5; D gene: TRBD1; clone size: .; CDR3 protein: CASRPTQGLGETQYF; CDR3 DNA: TGCGCCAGCAGGCCGACACAGGGGTTGGGGGAGACCCAGTACTTC
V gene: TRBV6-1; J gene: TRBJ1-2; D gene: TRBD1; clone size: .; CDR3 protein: CASSEAELGTGYGYTF; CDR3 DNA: TGTGCCAGCAGTGAAGCTGAGTTAGGGACAGGGTATGGCTACACCTTC
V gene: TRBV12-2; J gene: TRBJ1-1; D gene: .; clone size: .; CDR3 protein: CASRPSGTEAFF; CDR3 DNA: TGTGCAAGTCGCCCCTCCGGGACAGAAGCTTTCTTT
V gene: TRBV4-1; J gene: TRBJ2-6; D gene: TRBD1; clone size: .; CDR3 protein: CASSQAFDRGQTGANVLTF; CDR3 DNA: TGCGCCAGCAGCCAAGCCTTCGACAGGGGGCAGACTGGGGCCAACGTCCTGACTTTC
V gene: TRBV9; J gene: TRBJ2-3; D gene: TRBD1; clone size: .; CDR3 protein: CASSGNRGVSTDTQYF; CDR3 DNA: TGTGCCAGCAGCGGAAACAGGGGAGTGAGCACAGATACGCAGTATTTT
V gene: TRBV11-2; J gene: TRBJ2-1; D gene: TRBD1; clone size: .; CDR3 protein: CASRPGQGAYGEQFF; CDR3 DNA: TGTGCCAGCAGACCAGGGCAGGGGGCGTATGGGGAGCAGTTCTTC
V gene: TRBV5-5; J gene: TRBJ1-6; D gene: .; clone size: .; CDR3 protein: CASSLSSGGEPLHF; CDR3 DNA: TGTGCCAGCAGCCTGTCCTCCGGGGGGGAACCCCTCCACTTT
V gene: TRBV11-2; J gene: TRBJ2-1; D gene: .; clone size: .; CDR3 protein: CASSLAYDEQFF; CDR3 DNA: TGTGCCAGCAGCTTAGCCTACGATGAGCAGTTCTTC
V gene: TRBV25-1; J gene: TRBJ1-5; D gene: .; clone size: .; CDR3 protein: CASSDSGFDQPQHF; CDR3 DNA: TGTGCCAGCAGTGATTCAGGGTTCGATCAGCCCCAGCATTTT
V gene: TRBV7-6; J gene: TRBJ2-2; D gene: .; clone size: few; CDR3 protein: CASSLDAGIAGELFF; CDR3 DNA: TGTGCCAGCAGCTTAGATGCCGGGATTGCCGGGGAGCTGTTTTTT
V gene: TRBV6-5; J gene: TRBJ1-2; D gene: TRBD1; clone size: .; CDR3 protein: CASSRETGEVYGYTF; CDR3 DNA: TGTGCCAGCAGCCGAGAGACAGGGGAGGTCTATGGCTACACCTTC
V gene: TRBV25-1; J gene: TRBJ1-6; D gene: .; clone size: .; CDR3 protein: CASSGRPGFPYNSPLHF; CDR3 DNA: TGTGCCAGCAGTGGTCGTCCGGGGTTCCCCTATAATTCACCCCTCCACTTT
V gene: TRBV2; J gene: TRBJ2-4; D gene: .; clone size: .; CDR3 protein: CASSYTSIQYF; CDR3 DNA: TGTGCCAGCAGTTACACTAGCATTCAGTACTTC
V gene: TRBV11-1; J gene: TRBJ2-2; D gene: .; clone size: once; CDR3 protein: CASSQDRPGELFF; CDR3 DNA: TGTGCCAGCAGCCAAGACAGACCCGGGGAGCTGTTTTTT
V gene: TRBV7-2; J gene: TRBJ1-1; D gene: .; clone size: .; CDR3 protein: CASSNQGSTTEAFF; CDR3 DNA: TGTGCCAGCAGCAACCAGGGGTCTACCACTGAAGCTTTCTTT
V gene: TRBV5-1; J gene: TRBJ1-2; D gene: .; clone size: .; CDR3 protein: CASSLAGGGEDYGYTF; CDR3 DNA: TGCGCCAGCAGCTTGGCCGGAGGAGGGGAGGACTATGGCTACACCTTC
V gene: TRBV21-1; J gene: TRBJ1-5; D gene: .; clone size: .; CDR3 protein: CATTTNNRQGGSNQPQHF; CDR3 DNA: TGTGCCACCACTACAAACAACCGACAGGGAGGTAGCAATCAGCCCCAGCATTTT
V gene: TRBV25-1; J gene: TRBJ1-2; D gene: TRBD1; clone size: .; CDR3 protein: CASSAATGGYYGYTF; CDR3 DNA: TGTGCCAGCAGTGCAGCCACAGGGGGTTACTATGGCTACACCTTC
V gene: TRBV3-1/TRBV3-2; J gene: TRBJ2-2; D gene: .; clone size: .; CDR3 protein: CASSPRGDTGELFF; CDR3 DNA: TGTGCCAGCAGCCCGCGCGGGGACACCGGGGAGCTGTTTTTT
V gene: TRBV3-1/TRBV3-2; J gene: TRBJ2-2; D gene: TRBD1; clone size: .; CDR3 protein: CASSARLGTGDTGELFF; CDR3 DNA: TGTGCCAGCAGCGCGCGGCTGGGGACAGGCGACACCGGGGAGCTGTTTTTT
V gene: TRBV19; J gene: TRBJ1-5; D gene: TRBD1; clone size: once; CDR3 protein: CASSITGGFQPQHF; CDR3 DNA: TGTGCCAGTAGTATCACAGGGGGCTTTCAGCCCCAGCATTTT
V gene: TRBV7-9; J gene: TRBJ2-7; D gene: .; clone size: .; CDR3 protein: CASSLAGDSREQYF; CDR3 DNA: TGTGCCAGCAGCTTAGCCGGAGATTCCCGGGAGCAGTACTTC
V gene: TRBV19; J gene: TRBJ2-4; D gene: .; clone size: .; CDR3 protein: CATRQSLAKNIQYF; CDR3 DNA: TGTGCCACCCGACAATCGCTAGCCAAAAACATTCAGTACTTC
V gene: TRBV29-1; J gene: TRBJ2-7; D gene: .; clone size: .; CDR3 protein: CSGQTAYEQYF; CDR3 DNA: TGCAGCGGACAAACCGCCTACGAGCAGTACTTC
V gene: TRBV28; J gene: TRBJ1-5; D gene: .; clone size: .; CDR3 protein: CASSFPGTRGQPQHF; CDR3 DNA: TGTGCCAGCAGTTTTCCAGGGACTCGGGGGCAGCCCCAGCATTTT
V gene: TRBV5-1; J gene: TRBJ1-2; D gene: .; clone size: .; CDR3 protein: CASSLTRVGYGYTF; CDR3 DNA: TGCGCCAGCAGCTTGACCAGGGTTGGCTATGGCTACACCTTC
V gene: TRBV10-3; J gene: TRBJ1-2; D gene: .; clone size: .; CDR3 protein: CAISDAGAGKRYGYTF; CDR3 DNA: TGTGCCATCAGTGACGCAGGGGCTGGTAAAAGGTATGGCTACACCTTC
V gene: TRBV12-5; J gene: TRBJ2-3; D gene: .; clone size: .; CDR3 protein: CASGLVNWGGTDTQYF; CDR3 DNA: TGTGCTAGTGGTTTGGTGAACTGGGGGGGCACAGATACGCAGTATTTT
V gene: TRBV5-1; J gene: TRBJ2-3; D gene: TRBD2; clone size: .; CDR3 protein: CASSLRTSGGATDTQYF; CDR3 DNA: TGCGCCAGCAGCTTAAGGACTAGCGGGGGGGCAACAGATACGCAGTATTTT
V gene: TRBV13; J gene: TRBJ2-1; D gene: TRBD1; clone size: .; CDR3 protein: CASSRGQVSYNEQFF; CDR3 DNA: TGTGCCAGCAGCCGCGGACAGGTTTCCTACAATGAGCAGTTCTTC
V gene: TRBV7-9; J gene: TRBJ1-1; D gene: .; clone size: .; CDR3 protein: CASSDPGGRVTEAFF; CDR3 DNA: TGTGCCAGCAGCGACCCGGGTGGCAGGGTCACTGAAGCTTTCTTT
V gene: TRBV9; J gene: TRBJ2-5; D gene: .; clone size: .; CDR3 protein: CASNSGQIQETQYF; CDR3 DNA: TGTGCCAGCAACTCCGGACAGATCCAAGAGACCCAGTACTTC
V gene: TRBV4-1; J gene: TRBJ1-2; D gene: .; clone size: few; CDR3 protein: CASSRDTLRHGYTF; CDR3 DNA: TGCGCCAGCAGCCGGGACACCCTGCGCCATGGCTACACCTTC
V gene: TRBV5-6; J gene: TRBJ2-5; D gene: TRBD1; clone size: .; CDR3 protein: CASRLRQGRETQYF; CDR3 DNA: TGTGCCAGCAGACTTCGACAGGGCCGGGAGACCCAGTACTTC
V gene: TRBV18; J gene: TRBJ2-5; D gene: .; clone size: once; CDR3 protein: CASSPRAGQYQETQYF; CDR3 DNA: TGTGCCAGCTCACCACGGGCGGGCCAGTACCAAGAGACCCAGTACTTC
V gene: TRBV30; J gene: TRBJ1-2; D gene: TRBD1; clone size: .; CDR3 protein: CAWDAGTGSGYTF; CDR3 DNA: TGTGCCTGGGATGCCGGGACAGGGTCTGGCTACACCTTC
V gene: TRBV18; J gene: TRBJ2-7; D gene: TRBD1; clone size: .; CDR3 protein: CASSPVGRDRANFYEQYF; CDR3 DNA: TGTGCCAGCTCACCAGTTGGGAGAGACAGGGCCAATTTCTACGAGCAGTACTTC
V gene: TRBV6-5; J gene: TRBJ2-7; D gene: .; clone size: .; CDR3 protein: CASSPGDEWVYEQYF; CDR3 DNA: TGTGCCAGCAGTCCAGGGGACGAATGGGTCTACGAGCAGTACTTC
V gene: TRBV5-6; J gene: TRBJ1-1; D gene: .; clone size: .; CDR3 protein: CASSFQRGKGFMNTEAFF; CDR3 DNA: TGTGCCAGCAGCTTCCAGCGGGGGAAGGGTTTTATGAACACTGAAGCTTTCTTT
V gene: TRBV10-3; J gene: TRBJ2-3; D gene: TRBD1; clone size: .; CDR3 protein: CAISPRTGRSQYF; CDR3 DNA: TGTGCCATCAGTCCGCGGACAGGGAGGTCGCAGTATTTT
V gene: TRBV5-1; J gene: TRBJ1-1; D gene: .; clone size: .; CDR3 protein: CASSRGAPNTEAFF; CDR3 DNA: TGCGCCAGCAGCCGGGGGGCTCCTAACACTGAAGCTTTCTTT
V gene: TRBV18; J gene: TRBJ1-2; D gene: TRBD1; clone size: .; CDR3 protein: CASSPPGTGGEGYTF; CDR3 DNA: TGTGCCAGCTCACCGCCCGGGACAGGGGGGGAAGGCTACACCTTC
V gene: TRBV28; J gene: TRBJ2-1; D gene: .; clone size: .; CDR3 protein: CASSPRDYNEQFF; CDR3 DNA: TGTGCCAGCAGCCCCCGGGATTACAATGAGCAGTTCTTC